These T cell receptor beta chains were read from a single sample in a study of preoperative IRX-2 immunotherapy in early breast cancer. Produced via immunoSEQ multiplex PCR; TCRdb's table is partial and in-frame only. This table holds 25,000 to 30,000 clones, 82% found once. This sample was gathered from a patient treated with IRX-2 immunotherapy. The receptors originated from a human donor with breast cancer. CDR3s include the opening cysteine and the closing phenylalanine or tryptophan.

j_call: TRBJ1-2; v_call: TRBV11-3; cdr3_aa: CASSLTMGQGSGYTF
j_call: TRBJ1-1; v_call: TRBV11-3; cdr3_aa: CASSFSGHGNTEAFF
j_call: TRBJ1-3; v_call: TRBV6-8; cdr3_aa: CASSYSWDNPGNTIYF
j_call: TRBJ1-1; v_call: TRBV11-3; cdr3_aa: CASSSGQPNTEAFF
j_call: TRBJ2-7; v_call: TRBV6-8; cdr3_aa: CASSLPGQGSYEQYF
j_call: TRBJ1-2; v_call: TRBV7-1; cdr3_aa: CASRWDSHYGYTF
j_call: TRBJ1-3; v_call: TRBV19; cdr3_aa: CASSIVGPGNTIYF
j_call: TRBJ2-1; v_call: TRBV12-5; cdr3_aa: CASGYWEGGHKQFF
j_call: TRBJ2-1; v_call: TRBV6-8; cdr3_aa: CAISAAGGYNEQFF
j_call: TRBJ1-4; v_call: TRBV19; cdr3_aa: CASSISSDRNEKLFF
j_call: TRBJ2-3; v_call: TRBV25-1; cdr3_aa: CASSEWAGGRLTDTQYF
j_call: TRBJ2-1; v_call: TRBV29-1; cdr3_aa: CSVERIGNEQFF
j_call: TRBJ2-5; v_call: TRBV25-1; cdr3_aa: CASSEFGRTRSQETQYF
j_call: TRBJ1-6; v_call: TRBV28; cdr3_aa: CASSQPLGQGARGSHF
j_call: TRBJ2-5; v_call: TRBV14; cdr3_aa: CASSQVGREVGTQYF
j_call: TRBJ1-5; v_call: TRBV19; cdr3_aa: CASGGLRENQPQHF